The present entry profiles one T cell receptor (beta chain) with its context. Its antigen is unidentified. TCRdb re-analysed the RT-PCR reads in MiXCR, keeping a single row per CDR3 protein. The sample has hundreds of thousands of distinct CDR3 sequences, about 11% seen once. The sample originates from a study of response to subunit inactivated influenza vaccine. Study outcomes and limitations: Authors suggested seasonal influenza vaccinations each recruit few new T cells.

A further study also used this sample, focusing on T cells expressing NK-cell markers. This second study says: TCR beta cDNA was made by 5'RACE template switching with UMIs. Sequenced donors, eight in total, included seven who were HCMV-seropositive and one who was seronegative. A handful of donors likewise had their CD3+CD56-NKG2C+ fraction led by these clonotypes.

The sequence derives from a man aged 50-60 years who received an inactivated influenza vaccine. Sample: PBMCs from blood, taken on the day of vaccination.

The CDR3 protein is CASSQEVKNIQYF. In DNA, the CDR3 is TGTGCCAGCAGCCAAGAAGTCAAAAACATTCAGTACTTC. The chain couples TRBV4-2 to TRBJ2-4; D gene uncertain. Germline CDR1 LGHNA, CDR2 YNFKEQ. V was clipped by 0 bases and J by 3 bases, with 3 bases between them. This CDR3 is built from 13 residues.